These T cell receptor beta chains were read from a single sample in a study of T cells in localized non-small cell lung cancer. This table comes from immunoSEQ multiplex PCR, and its TCRdb copy is limited to in-frame clones, with some not included. The sample includes about 5,100 clones, over 35% seen only once; the top ten take under 20%. The specimen was lung tumor tissue, collected before any cancer treatment. All receptors come from a man aged 40 to 75 with stage I lung adenocarcinoma. The CDR3 runs from the conserved cysteine through the conserved F or W. A D gene is named only where the DNA matches it firmly. Only part of the rows carry a size: once, few, many, or a class if the clone is expanded.

v_call,d_call,j_call,clone_size,cdr3_aa,cdr3_nt
TRBV9,TRBD1,TRBJ1-2,few,CASSSTGRNGYTF,TGTGCCAGCAGTTCGACAGGGAGGAATGGCTACACCTTC
TRBV9,TRBD2,TRBJ2-1,.,CASSVDGGRVGEQFF,TGTGCCAGCAGCGTAGATGGCGGGAGGGTCGGTGAGCAGTTCTTC
TRBV6-8,.,TRBJ2-2,medium-sized,CASSSPPGAGELFF,TGTGCCAGCAGTTCCCCCCCTGGGGCCGGGGAGCTGTTTTTT
TRBV6-8,TRBD2,TRBJ2-1,.,CASSGTSGGANEQFF,TGTGCCAGCAGTGGGACTAGCGGGGGGGCCAATGAGCAGTTCTTC
TRBV25-1,.,TRBJ1-1,.,CASSSIGSHTEAFF,TGTGCCAGCAGTAGTATTGGGTCACACACTGAAGCTTTCTTT
TRBV6-8,.,TRBJ2-7,.,CASSYSLGVYEQYF,TGTGCCAGCAGTTACTCCCTGGGAGTGTACGAGCAGTACTTC
TRBV6-8,.,TRBJ1-1,.,CAIGPGEGSTEAFF,TGTGCCATCGGTCCAGGGGAAGGGAGCACTGAAGCTTTCTTT
TRBV29-1,TRBD2,TRBJ2-3,.,CSVEPTSDKIDTQYF,TGCAGCGTTGAACCGACTAGCGATAAAATAGATACGCAGTATTTT
TRBV28,.,TRBJ1-3,.,CASSLVGRRGGGNTIYF,TGTGCCAGCAGTTTAGTAGGACGGCGGGGTGGTGGAAACACCATATATTTT
TRBV30,.,TRBJ1-5,.,CAWSRATQNQPQHF,TGTGCCTGGAGTCGTGCGACACAGAATCAGCCCCAGCATTTT
TRBV15,.,TRBJ1-1,.,CATSGDREDTEAFF,TGTGCCACCAGCGGCGACAGAGAGGACACTGAAGCTTTCTTT